This is a list of T cell receptor beta chains from one sample in a study of blood T cell repertoires in COVID-19. TCRdb keeps only in-frame clones here, not all; method: immunoSEQ multiplex PCR. The sample includes over 150,000 clones, roughly 80% of them seen just once. The sequencing sample was made of peripheral blood. These receptors came from a man between 65 and 85 years old with acute or convalescent COVID-19. Each CDR3 is given with its conserved first and last residue. D genes are given only for firm matches. Size is stated for part of the rows, as once, few or many counts, or as a class when the clone is expanded.

CDR3 length | clone size | J gene | D gene | V gene | CDR3 protein | CDR3 DNA
17 | NA | TRBJ1-2 | NA | TRBV7-2 | CASSLASEVSPNYGYTF | TGTGCCAGCAGCTTAGCTAGTGAAGTCTCTCCCAACTATGGCTACACCTTC
14 | NA | TRBJ1-1 | NA | TRBV11-2 | CASSFDALSTEAFF | TGTGCCAGCAGCTTTGATGCCCTGAGTACTGAAGCTTTCTTT
14 | NA | TRBJ1-1 | TRBD1 | TRBV11-2 | CASSPQGARLRAFF | TGTGCCAGCAGCCCACAGGGGGCTAGGTTGCGGGCTTTCTTT
13 | NA | TRBJ2-7 | NA | TRBV30 | CAFLFPGAYEQYF | TGTGCCTTCCTCTTCCCCGGGGCCTACGAGCAGTACTTC
15 | NA | TRBJ2-2 | NA | TRBV5-1 | CASSLSVANTGELFF | TGCGCCAGCAGCTTAAGCGTCGCGAACACCGGGGAGCTGTTTTTT
15 | NA | TRBJ2-1 | TRBD1 | TRBV11-1 | CASSTGTGDVNEQFF | TGTGCCAGCAGTACCGGGACAGGGGATGTAAATGAGCAGTTCTTC
13 | few | TRBJ2-7 | TRBD2 | TRBV6-5 | CASRGLAGVRQYF | TGTGCCAGCAGAGGGCTAGCGGGAGTAAGGCAGTACTTC
12 | NA | TRBJ1-3 | NA | TRBV6-5 | CASRSLGNTIYF | TGTGCCAGCAGGAGCCTCGGAAACACCATATATTTT
13 | NA | TRBJ1-2 | NA | TRBV27 | CASSLSGLGGYTF | TGTGCCAGCAGTTTGTCAGGGCTAGGTGGCTACACCTTC
11 | NA | TRBJ2-7 | TRBD2 | TRBV2 | CASGLALEQYF | TGTGCCAGCGGACTAGCGCTCGAGCAGTACTTC
14 | NA | TRBJ2-4 | TRBD1 | TRBV28 | CASSEPGGAVIQYF | TGTGCCAGCAGTGAACCAGGGGGCGCAGTCATTCAGTACTTC
14 | NA | TRBJ1-5 | NA | TRBV27 | CASSGPGSGQPQHF | TGTGCCAGCAGTGGCCCAGGGTCAGGTCAGCCCCAGCATTTT
16 | NA | TRBJ2-3 | NA | TRBV5-1 | CASSLTGQKLDYTQYF | TGCGCCAGCAGCTTGACTGGACAGAAACTTGATTATACGCAGTATTTT
11 | NA | TRBJ1-2 | NA | TRBV27 | CASPVNYGYTF | TGTGCCAGCCCAGTTAACTATGGCTACACCTTC
14 | NA | TRBJ2-7 | NA | TRBV28 | CASSPMGTSFEQYF | TGTGCCAGCAGCCCCATGGGGACATCCTTCGAGCAGTACTTC
12 | NA | TRBJ1-1 | NA | TRBV30 | CAWGIKAVEAFF | TGTGCCTGGGGGATAAAAGCCGTTGAAGCTTTCTTT
13 | NA | TRBJ2-2 | NA | TRBV21-1 | CASSTEGAGELFF | TGTGCCAGCAGCACCGAAGGAGCCGGGGAGCTGTTTTTT
15 | NA | TRBJ1-5 | NA | TRBV6-5 | CASSPIDRINQPQHF | TGTGCCAGCAGCCCGATAGACAGGATTAATCAGCCCCAGCATTTT
18 | NA | TRBJ1-1 | NA | TRBV2 | CASPKKGGPRGMNTEAFF | TGTGCCAGCCCGAAAAAGGGGGGGCCCCGGGGCATGAACACTGAAGCTTTCTTT
13 | NA | TRBJ2-5 | NA | TRBV6-5 | CASIRQVQETQYF | TGTGCCAGCATTAGACAGGTCCAAGAGACCCAGTACTTC
15 | NA | TRBJ2-7 | TRBD2 | TRBV19 | CASSPGLASSYEQYF | TGTGCCAGTAGTCCCGGACTAGCGAGCTCCTACGAGCAGTACTTC
17 | once | TRBJ2-1 | NA | TRBV24-1 | CATSDPGQYSTNNEQFF | TGTGCCACCAGTGACCCCGGACAGTACTCTACCAACAATGAGCAGTTCTTC
18 | NA | TRBJ1-3 | TRBD1 | TRBV19 | CASSIGYRGRNSGNTIYF | TGTGCCAGTAGTATAGGGTACAGGGGGCGGAATTCTGGAAACACCATATATTTT
14 | NA | TRBJ1-5 | NA | TRBV5-1 | CASRRDFSNQPQHF | TGCGCCAGCAGACGGGACTTTAGCAATCAGCCCCAGCATTTT
16 | NA | TRBJ2-5 | TRBD2 | TRBV4-1 | CASSRLSGGGQETQYF | TGCGCCAGCAGCCGTTTAAGCGGGGGGGGACAAGAGACCCAGTACTTC
14 | few | TRBJ2-7 | TRBD1 | TRBV7-2 | CASSSTGGADEQYF | TGTGCCAGCAGCTCGACAGGGGGCGCGGACGAGCAGTACTTC
13 | NA | TRBJ1-2 | NA | TRBV7-8 | CASSPGQLYGYTF | TGTGCCAGCAGCCCGGGACAACTTTATGGCTACACCTTC
14 | NA | TRBJ2-5 | NA | TRBV15 | CATSRVRTEETQYF | TGTGCCACCAGCAGAGTCCGGACAGAAGAGACCCAGTACTTC
16 | few | TRBJ1-6 | TRBD1 | TRBV2 | CASRERQGGKRSPLHF | TGTGCCAGCAGGGAAAGACAGGGGGGGAAAAGGTCACCCCTCCACTTT
16 | NA | TRBJ2-5 | NA | TRBV11-3 | CASSPRGQSEWETQYF | TGTGCCAGCAGCCCTAGGGGCCAGTCTGAATGGGAGACCCAGTACTTC
13 | NA | TRBJ2-1 | TRBD2 | TRBV28 | CASVAGLYNEQFF | TGTGCCAGTGTAGCGGGACTTTACAATGAGCAGTTCTTC
15 | NA | TRBJ2-7 | NA | TRBV7-9 | CASSPPPGNRDEQYF | TGTGCCAGCAGCCCCCCCCCGGGTAATCGTGACGAGCAGTACTTC
16 | NA | TRBJ2-3 | NA | TRBV14 | CASRLGGTSSTDTQYF | TGTGCCAGCAGGTTGGGCGGGACCTCTAGCACAGATACGCAGTATTTT
16 | NA | TRBJ1-1 | NA | TRBV6-5 | CASSYSRQTSNTEAFF | TGTGCCAGCAGTTACTCGAGACAGACCTCGAACACTGAAGCTTTCTTT
16 | many | TRBJ1-1 | NA | TRBV3-1/TRBV3-2 | CASSQGPSRVVSEAFF | TGTGCCAGCAGCCAAGGTCCGAGCAGGGTCGTTTCTGAAGCTTTCTTT
14 | few | TRBJ2-5 | NA | TRBV2 | CASRARGGGETQYF | TGTGCCAGCAGGGCTCGAGGAGGAGGGGAGACCCAGTACTTC
13 | NA | TRBJ2-7 | NA | TRBV5-1 | CASRQANVGEQYF | TGCGCCAGCAGACAGGCGAATGTGGGCGAGCAGTACTTC
13 | NA | TRBJ1-5 | NA | TRBV30 | CAWRAEDNQPQHF | TGTGCCTGGAGGGCAGAGGATAATCAGCCCCAGCATTTT
12 | NA | TRBJ2-1 | NA | TRBV30 | CAWSVGPNEQFF | TGTGCCTGGAGTGTTGGGCCCAATGAGCAGTTCTTC
16 | once | TRBJ2-7 | TRBD1 | TRBV2 | CASSANLGTGVYEQYF | TGTGCCAGCAGTGCCAACCTTGGGACAGGGGTCTACGAGCAGTACTTC
13 | NA | TRBJ1-5 | NA | TRBV12-3/TRBV12-4 | CASSGQQDQPQHF | TGTGCCAGCAGCGGACAACAGGATCAGCCCCAGCATTTT
16 | few | TRBJ2-7 | TRBD2 | TRBV6-2/TRBV6-3 | CASSPPRLADSYEQYF | TGTGCCAGCAGTCCCCCTAGACTAGCGGACTCCTACGAGCAGTACTTC
14 | NA | TRBJ1-1 | TRBD1 | TRBV25-1 | CASSHRGLNTEAFF | TGTGCCAGCAGTCACAGGGGGTTGAACACTGAAGCTTTCTTT
14 | NA | TRBJ1-1 | NA | TRBV19 | CASSSETGNTEAFF | TGTGCCAGTAGTAGCGAGACAGGGAACACTGAAGCTTTCTTT
15 | NA | TRBJ2-7 | NA | TRBV30 | CAWTPKGGQGYEQYF | TGTGCCTGGACCCCCAAAGGAGGGCAAGGCTACGAGCAGTACTTC
15 | NA | TRBJ2-1 | NA | TRBV4-1 | CASSQVVGAYNEQFF | TGCGCCAGCAGCCAAGTGGTAGGGGCCTACAATGAGCAGTTCTTC